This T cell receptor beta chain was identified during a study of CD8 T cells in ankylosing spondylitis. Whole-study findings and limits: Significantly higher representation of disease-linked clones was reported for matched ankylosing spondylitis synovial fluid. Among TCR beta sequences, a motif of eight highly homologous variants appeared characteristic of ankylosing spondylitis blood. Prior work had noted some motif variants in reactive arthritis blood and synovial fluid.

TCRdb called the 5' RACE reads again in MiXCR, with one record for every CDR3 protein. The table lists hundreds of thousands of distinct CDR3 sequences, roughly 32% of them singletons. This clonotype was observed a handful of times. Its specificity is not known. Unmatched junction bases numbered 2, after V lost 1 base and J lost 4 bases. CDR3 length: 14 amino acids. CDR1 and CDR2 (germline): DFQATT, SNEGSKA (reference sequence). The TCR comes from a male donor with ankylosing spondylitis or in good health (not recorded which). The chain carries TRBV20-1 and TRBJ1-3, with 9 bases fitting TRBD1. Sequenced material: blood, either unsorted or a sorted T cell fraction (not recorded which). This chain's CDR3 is CSARVGTGGNTIYF. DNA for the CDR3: TGCAGTGCTAGAGTAGGGACAGGGGGAAACACCATATATTTT.